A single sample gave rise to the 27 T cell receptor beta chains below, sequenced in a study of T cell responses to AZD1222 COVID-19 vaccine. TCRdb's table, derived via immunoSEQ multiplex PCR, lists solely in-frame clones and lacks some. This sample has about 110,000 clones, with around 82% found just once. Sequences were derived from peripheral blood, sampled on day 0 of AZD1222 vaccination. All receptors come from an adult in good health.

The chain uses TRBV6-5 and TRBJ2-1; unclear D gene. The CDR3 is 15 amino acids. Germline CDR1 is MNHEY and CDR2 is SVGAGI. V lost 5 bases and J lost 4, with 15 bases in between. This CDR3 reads CASSIDGKSYNEQFF. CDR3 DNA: TGTGCCAGCAGTATCGACGGAAAGTCTTACAATGAGCAGTTCTTC.

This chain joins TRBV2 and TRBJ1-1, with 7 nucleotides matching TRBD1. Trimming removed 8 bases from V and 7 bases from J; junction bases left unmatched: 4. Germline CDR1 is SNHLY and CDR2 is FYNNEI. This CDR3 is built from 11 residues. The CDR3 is CASLQGIEAFF. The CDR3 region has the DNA TGTGCCAGCCTACAGGGGATTGAAGCTTTCTTT. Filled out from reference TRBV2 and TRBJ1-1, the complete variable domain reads EPEVTQTPSHQVTQMGQEVILRCVPISNHLYFYWYRQILGQKVEFLVSFYNNEISEKSEIFDDQFSVERPDGSNFTLKIRSTKLEDSAMYFCASLQGIEAFFGQGTRLTVV.

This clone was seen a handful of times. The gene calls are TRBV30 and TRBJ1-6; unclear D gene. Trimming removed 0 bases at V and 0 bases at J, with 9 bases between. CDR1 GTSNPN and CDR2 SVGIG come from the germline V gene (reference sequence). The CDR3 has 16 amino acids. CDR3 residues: CAWSVSESSYNSPLHF. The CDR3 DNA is TGTGCCTGGAGTGTTTCAGAGAGCTCCTATAATTCACCCCTCCACTTT.

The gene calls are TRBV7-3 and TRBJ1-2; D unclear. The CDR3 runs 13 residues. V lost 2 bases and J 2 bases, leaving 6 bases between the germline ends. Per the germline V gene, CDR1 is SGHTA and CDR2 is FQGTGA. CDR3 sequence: CASSLPGNYGYTF. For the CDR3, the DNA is TGTGCCAGCAGCTTACCTGGGAACTATGGCTACACCTTC.

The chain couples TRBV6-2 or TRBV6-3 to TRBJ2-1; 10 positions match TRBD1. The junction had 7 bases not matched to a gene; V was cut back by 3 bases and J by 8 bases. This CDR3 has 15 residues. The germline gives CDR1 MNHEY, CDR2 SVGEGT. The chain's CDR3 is CASSYGTGVADEQFF. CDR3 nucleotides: TGTGCCAGCAGTTATGGGACAGGGGTTGCGGATGAGCAGTTCTTC.

The CDR3 region has the DNA TGTGCCAGCAGCCAACAAGCGGGGGGGCCGAAAGAGACCCAGTACTTC. This gives the protein CASSQQAGGPKETQYF. The chain carries TRBV13 and TRBJ2-5; 10 nucleotides align to TRBD2. The CDR3 runs to 16 residues. Looked up from germline, CDR1 is PRHDT and CDR2 is FYEKMQ (reference sequence). Unmatched junction bases numbered 9, after V lost 5 bases and J lost 3 bases.

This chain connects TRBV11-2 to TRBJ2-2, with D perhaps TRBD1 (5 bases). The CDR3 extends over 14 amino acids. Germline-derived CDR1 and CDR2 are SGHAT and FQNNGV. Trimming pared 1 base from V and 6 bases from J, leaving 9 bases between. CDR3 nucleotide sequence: TGTGCCAGCAGCTTAGGATGGGGCCCCGGGGAGCTGTTTTTT. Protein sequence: CASSLGWGPGELFF.

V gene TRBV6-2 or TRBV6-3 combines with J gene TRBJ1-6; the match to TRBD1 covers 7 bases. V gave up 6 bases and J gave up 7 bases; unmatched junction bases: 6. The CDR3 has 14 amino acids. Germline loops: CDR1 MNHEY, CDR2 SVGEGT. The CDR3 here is CASSTGQENSPLHF. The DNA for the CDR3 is TGTGCCAGCAGCACCGGACAGGAGAATTCACCCCTCCACTTT.

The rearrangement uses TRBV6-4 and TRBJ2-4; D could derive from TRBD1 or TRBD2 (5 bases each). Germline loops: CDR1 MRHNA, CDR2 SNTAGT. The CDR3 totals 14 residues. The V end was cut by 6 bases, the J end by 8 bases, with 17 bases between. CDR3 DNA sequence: TGTGCCAGCAGCGGGACCCTTAATCTTCACATTCAGTACTTC. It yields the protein CASSGTLNLHIQYF.

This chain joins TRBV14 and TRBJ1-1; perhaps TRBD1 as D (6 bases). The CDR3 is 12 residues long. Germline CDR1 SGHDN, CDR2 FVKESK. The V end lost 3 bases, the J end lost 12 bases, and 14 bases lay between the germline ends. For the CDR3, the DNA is TGTGCCAGCAGCCAGATCGGGACAATGACTTTCTTT. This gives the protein CASSQIGTMTFF.

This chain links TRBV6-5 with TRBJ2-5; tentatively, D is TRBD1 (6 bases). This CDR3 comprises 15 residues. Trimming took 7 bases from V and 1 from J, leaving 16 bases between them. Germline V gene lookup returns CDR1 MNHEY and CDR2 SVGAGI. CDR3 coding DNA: TGTGCCAGCAATTCCGGGACAATAGGCCAAGAGACCCAGTACTTC. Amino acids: CASNSGTIGQETQYF.

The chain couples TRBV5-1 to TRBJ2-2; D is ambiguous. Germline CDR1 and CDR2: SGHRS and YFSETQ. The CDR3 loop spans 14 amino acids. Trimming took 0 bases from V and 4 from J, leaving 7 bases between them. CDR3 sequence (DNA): TGCGCCAGCAGCTTGGAAGGGTCCACCGGGGAGCTGTTTTTT. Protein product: CASSLEGSTGELFF.

This chain's CDR3 is CASSLTAMLNQPQHF. The CDR3 bases are TGTGCCAGCAGCCTTACGGCAATGCTAAATCAGCCCCAGCATTTT. The rearrangement uses TRBV4-2 and TRBJ1-5; no definite D call. Germline CDR1 is LGHNA and CDR2 is YNFKEQ. This CDR3 is 15 amino acids long. Trimming cost V 4 bases and J 4 bases, with 14 bases left between them.

In DNA form, the CDR3 reads TGCGCCAGCAGCTTGCAGTCAGGGAACTCCTACGAGCAGTACTTC. This translates into CASSLQSGNSYEQYF. The chain employs TRBV5-1 and TRBJ2-7, with D possibly TRBD1 on 5 matching bases. Germline-derived CDR1 and CDR2 are SGHRS and YFSETQ. The CDR3 sequence is 15 residues long. Trimming took 1 base from V and 0 from J, leaving 11 bases between them.

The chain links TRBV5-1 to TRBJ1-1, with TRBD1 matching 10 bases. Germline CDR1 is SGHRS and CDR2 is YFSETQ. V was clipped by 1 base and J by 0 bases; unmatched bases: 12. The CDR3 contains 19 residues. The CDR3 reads CASSLLGQGRMGMNTEAFF. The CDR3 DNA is TGCGCCAGCAGCTTGTTGGGACAGGGGAGGATGGGGATGAACACTGAAGCTTTCTTT.

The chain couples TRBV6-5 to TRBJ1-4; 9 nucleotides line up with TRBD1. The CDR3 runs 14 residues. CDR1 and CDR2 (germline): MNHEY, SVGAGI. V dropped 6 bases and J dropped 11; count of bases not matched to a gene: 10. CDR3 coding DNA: TGTGCCAGCAGCCCCGGGACAGGGATTGGGAAACTGTTTTTT. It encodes CASSPGTGIGKLFF.

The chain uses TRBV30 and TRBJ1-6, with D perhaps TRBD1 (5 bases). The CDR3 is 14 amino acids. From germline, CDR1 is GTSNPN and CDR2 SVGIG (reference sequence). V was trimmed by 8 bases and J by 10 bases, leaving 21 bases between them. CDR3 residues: CAGGGTGVGSPLHF. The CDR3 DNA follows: TGTGCCGGCGGAGGGACGGGTGTTGGATCACCCCTCCACTTT.

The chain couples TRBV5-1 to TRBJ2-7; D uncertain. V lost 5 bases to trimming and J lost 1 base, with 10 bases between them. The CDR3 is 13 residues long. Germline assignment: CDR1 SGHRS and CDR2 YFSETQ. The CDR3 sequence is CASSLDNSYEQYF. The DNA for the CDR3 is TGCGCCAGCAGTCTCGACAATTCCTACGAGCAGTACTTC.

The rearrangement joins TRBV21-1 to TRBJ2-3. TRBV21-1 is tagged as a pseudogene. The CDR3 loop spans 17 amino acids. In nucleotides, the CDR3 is TGTGCCAGCAGCAAGGAGGTGACGGGGGCCAACACAGATACGCAGTATTTT. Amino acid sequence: CASSKEVTGANTDTQYF.

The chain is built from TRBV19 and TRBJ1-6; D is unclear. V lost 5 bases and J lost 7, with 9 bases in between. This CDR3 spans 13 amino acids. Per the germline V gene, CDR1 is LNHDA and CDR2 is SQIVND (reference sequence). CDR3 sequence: CASSSGPNSPLHF. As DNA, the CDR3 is TGTGCCAGTAGTTCCGGGCCCAATTCACCCCTCCACTTT. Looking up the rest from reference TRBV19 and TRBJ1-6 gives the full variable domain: DGGITQSPKYLFRKEGQNVTLSCEQNLNHDAMYWYRQDPGQGLRLIYYSQIVNDFQKGDIAEGYSVSREKKESFPLTVTSAQKNPTAFYLCASSSGPNSPLHFGNGTRLTVT.

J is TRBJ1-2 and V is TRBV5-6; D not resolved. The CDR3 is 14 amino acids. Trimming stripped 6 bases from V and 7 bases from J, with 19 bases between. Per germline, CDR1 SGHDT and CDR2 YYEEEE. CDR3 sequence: CASTYTWGSSGYTF. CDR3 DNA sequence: TGTGCCAGCACCTACACCTGGGGATCGAGTGGCTACACCTTC.

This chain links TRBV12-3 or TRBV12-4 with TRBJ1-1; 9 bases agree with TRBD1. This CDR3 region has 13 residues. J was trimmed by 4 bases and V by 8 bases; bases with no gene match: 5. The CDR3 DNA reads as TGTGCCAGCGGGACAGGGCGGGCCACTGAAGCTTTCTTT. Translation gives CASGTGRATEAFF.

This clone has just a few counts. Here the CDR3 DNA reads TGCGCCAGCTCCAACGGGGGTCAGCCCCAGCATTTT. It specifies CASSNGGQPQHF. The genes are TRBV10-2 and TRBJ1-5; D possibly corresponds to TRBD1 (5 bases). This CDR3 contains 12 residues. Trimming took 8 bases from V and 6 from J, leaving 11 bases between them. Germline CDR1 and CDR2: WSHSY and SAAADI.

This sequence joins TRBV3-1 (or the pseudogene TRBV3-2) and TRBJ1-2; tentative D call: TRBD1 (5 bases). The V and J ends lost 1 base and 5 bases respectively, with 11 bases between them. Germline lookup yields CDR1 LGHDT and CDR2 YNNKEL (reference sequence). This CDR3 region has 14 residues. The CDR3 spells CASSQGDRGYGYTF. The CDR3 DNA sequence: TGTGCCAGCAGCCAAGGAGACCGGGGGTATGGCTACACCTTC.

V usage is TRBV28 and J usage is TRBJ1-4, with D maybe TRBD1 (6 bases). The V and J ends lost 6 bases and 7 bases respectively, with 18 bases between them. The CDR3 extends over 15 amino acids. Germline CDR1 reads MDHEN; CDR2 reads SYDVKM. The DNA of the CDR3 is TGTGCCAGCAGCCCCCCTGGGGGGGCGGGTGAAAAACTGTTTTTT. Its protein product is CASSPPGGAGEKLFF.

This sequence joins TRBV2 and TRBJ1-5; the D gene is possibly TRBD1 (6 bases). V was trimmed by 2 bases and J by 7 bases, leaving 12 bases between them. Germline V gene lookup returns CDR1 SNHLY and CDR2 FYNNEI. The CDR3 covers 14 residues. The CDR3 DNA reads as TGTGCCAGCAGTGAATCACAGGGCGGACAGCCCCAGCATTTT. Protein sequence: CASSESQGGQPQHF.

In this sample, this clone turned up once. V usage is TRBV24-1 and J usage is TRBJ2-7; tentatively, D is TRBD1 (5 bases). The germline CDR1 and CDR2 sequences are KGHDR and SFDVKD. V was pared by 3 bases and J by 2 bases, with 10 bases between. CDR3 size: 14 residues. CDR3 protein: CATSDPGYPYEQYF. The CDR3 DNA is TGTGCCACCAGTGATCCAGGGTACCCCTACGAGCAGTACTTC.